This section outlines one T cell receptor (beta chain) sequence together with its context. What it binds is unknown. This CDR3 is built from 16 residues. CDR1 is SGHDT, CDR2 YYEEEE, per germline. V lost 5 bases to trimming and J lost 0 bases, with 15 bases between them. The data derive from a study of OX40 agonist ivuxolimab in advanced cancers. The wider study: Patients assigned to dose escalation were diagnosed with hepatocellular carcinoma, melanoma, renal cell or head and neck cancer. Prior anti-PD-1, anti-PD-L1 or anti-CTLA-4 therapy was allowed; less than 45% had some. Study-level results: No determination was made of the antigen specificity of the expanded peripheral T cells. Expanded clones were, on average, more numerous in CD8+ T cells than in CD4+.

The protocol was immunoSEQ multiplex PCR, while the TCRdb copy is restricted to in-frame clones and leaves out a portion. Here the sample spans roughly 50,000 clones, around nine tenths being singletons. Sample: CD4+ or CD8+ T cells sorted from blood, taken in a trial of the OX40 agonist ivuxolimab. The chain joins TRBV5-6 to TRBJ1-5, with D uncertain. This receptor was obtained from an adult with an advanced solid tumor such as melanoma, head and neck, liver or kidney cancer. The CDR3 protein is CASSPRPGNSNQPQHF. CDR3 bases: TGTGCCAGCAGTCCCCGCCCGGGGAATAGCAATCAGCCCCAGCATTTT.